A single sample gave rise to the 13 T cell receptor beta chains below, sequenced in a study of blood T cell repertoires in COVID-19. TCRdb's copy holds only in-frame clones and misses some; the assay was immunoSEQ multiplex PCR. This table has some 230,000 clones, 86% appearing once. Sequenced: peripheral blood. The source is a man aged 25-40 years who had recovered from COVID-19.

In its sample, this clone was seen a few times. V and J are TRBV18 and TRBJ1-6; 8 bases fit TRBD1. The germline CDR1 and CDR2 sequences are KGHSH and LQKENI. The V gene end was trimmed by 4 bases and the J gene end by 7 bases; junction bases not matched to a gene: 3. The length of the CDR3 is 14 residues. DNA of the CDR3: TGTGCCAGCTCACTGGACAGGGACAATTCACCCCTCCACTTT. Encoded protein: CASSLDRDNSPLHF.

The chain carries TRBV11-2 and TRBJ1-2, with D maybe TRBD1 (5 bases). V lost 4 bases to trimming and J lost 2 bases, with 17 bases between them. CDR1 and CDR2 from the germline V gene are SGHAT and FQNNGV. This CDR3 spans 16 amino acids. CDR3 amino acids: CASSYQPGRGNYGYTF. The DNA of the CDR3 is TGTGCCAGCAGCTACCAACCGGGACGGGGGAACTATGGCTACACCTTC.

The chain links TRBV11-3 to TRBJ2-2; 9 nucleotides align to TRBD2. This CDR3 is 16 amino acids long. CDR1 and CDR2 from the germline V gene are SGHNT and YENEEA. With 1 base clipped from V and 3 bases from J, the junction kept 3 bases outside the gene matches. CDR3 DNA sequence: TGTGCCAGCAGCTTAGGACTAGCGGCTGACACCGGGGAGCTGTTTTTT. Amino acids: CASSLGLAADTGELFF.

The chain joins TRBV19 to TRBJ1-2, with no clear D. The CDR3 contains 14 residues. Per the germline V gene, CDR1 is LNHDA and CDR2 is SQIVND (reference sequence). Trimming cost V 3 bases and J 0 bases, with 8 bases left between them. CDR3 in DNA: TGTGCCAGTAGTATCCCAATTGCTAACTATGGCTACACCTTC. Amino acid sequence: CASSIPIANYGYTF.

The chain recombines TRBV12-5 with TRBJ2-1, with D unclear. Trimming removed 10 bases at V and 5 bases at J, with 30 bases between. Per the germline V gene, CDR1 is LGHNT and CDR2 is FRNRAP. The CDR3 runs to 18 residues. CDR3 region: CAILPPTNSQPLDNEQFF. DNA for the CDR3: TGTGCTATACTTCCTCCCACCAACTCGCAACCTTTGGACAATGAGCAGTTCTTC.

The J gene is TRBJ2-6, the V gene TRBV9; 8 positions agree with TRBD1. Losses at the gene ends were 2 bases for V and 0 bases for J; bases not matched to a gene: 7. Germline loops: CDR1 SGDLS, CDR2 YYNGEE. The CDR3 has 18 residues. CDR3: CASSVEQGVTSGANVLTF. CDR3 nucleotide sequence: TGTGCCAGCAGCGTCGAACAGGGGGTAACCTCTGGGGCCAACGTCCTGACTTTC. Looking up the rest from reference TRBV9 and TRBJ2-6 gives the full variable domain: DSGVTQTPKHLITATGQRVTLRCSPRSGDLSVYWYQQSLDQGLQFLIQYYNGEERAKGNILERFSAQQFPDLHSELNLSSLELGDSALYFCASSVEQGVTSGANVLTFGAGSRLTVL.

In the case of this clone: The same CDR3 is also encoded by other DNA sequences in this sample. The chain joins TRBV19 to TRBJ1-1; maybe TRBD1 (5 bases). V was shortened by 8 bases and J by 5 bases, with 12 bases between the two germline ends. CDR3 length: 12 residues. Per the germline V gene, CDR1 is LNHDA and CDR2 is SQIVND (reference sequence). This CDR3 is CASDTGGTEAFF. In nucleotides, the CDR3 is TGTGCCAGTGACACGGGGGGGACTGAAGCTTTCTTT.

This clone was found once. The chain couples TRBV7-9 to TRBJ2-3; D gene ambiguous. V lost 3 bases and J 1 base, leaving 11 bases between the germline ends. The CDR3 sequence is 15 residues long. CDR1 SEHNR and CDR2 FQNEAQ come from the germline V gene (reference sequence). The CDR3 here is CASSLQAPGTDTQYF. CDR3 nucleotides: TGTGCCAGCAGCTTGCAGGCGCCTGGCACAGATACGCAGTATTTT. Based on the CDR3 plus reference TRBV7-9 and TRBJ2-3, the full variable domain is DTGVSQNPRHKITKRGQNVTFRCDPISEHNRLYWYRQTLGQGPEFLTYFQNEAQLEKSRLLSDRFSAERPKGSFSTLEIQRTEQGDSAMYLCASSLQAPGTDTQYFGPGTRLTVL.

V and J are TRBV5-6 and TRBJ2-7, with a possible D match to TRBD1 (5 bases). The CDR3 sequence is 14 residues long. The V end lost 0 bases, the J end lost 3 bases, and 10 bases lay between the germline ends. Germline CDR1 and CDR2: SGHDT and YYEEEE. CDR3 residues: CASSLEGHHYEQYF. The CDR3 DNA reads as TGTGCCAGCAGCTTGGAAGGACACCACTACGAGCAGTACTTC.

The sample holds one count of this clone. V gene TRBV5-1 combines with J gene TRBJ2-3; 11 positions agree with TRBD2. The CDR3 has 17 amino acids. Germline V CDR1 and CDR2: SGHRS, YFSETQ. Trimming removed 4 bases from V and 4 bases from J; junction bases left unmatched: 11. CDR3 residues: CASSLLSLAGGPDTQYF. As DNA, the CDR3 is TGCGCCAGCAGCCTACTCTCCTTAGCGGGGGGGCCAGATACGCAGTATTTT.

The chain carries TRBV5-1 and TRBJ2-1; a weak D match, TRBD1 (6 bases). The CDR3 contains 16 residues. Looked up from germline, CDR1 is SGHRS and CDR2 is YFSETQ. V was pared by 4 bases and J by 0 bases, with 14 bases between. The CDR3 loop is CASSPTTGSSYNEQFF. CDR3 DNA sequence: TGCGCCAGCAGCCCAACCACAGGGAGCTCCTACAATGAGCAGTTCTTC.

CDR3 bases: TGTGCCAGCGGTACAGGGTCAGACTATGGCTACACCTTC. It yields the protein CASGTGSDYGYTF. V usage is TRBV12-3 or TRBV12-4 and J usage is TRBJ1-2, with TRBD1 as a possible D gene (6 bases). The CDR3 has 13 residues. The germline V and J ends were trimmed by 8 bases and 3 bases, with 13 bases remaining between them.

The chain combines TRBV5-1 with TRBJ2-1; tentatively, D is TRBD2 (5 bases). Germline V lookup: CDR1 SGHRS, CDR2 YFSETQ. This CDR3 is 14 amino acids long. V was shortened by 2 bases and J by 4 bases, with 10 bases between the two germline ends. As DNA, the CDR3 is TGCGCCAGCAGCTTCGCTAGCTTTTACAATGAGCAGTTCTTC. Translating it yields CASSFASFYNEQFF. The full variable domain, in which reference TRBV5-1 and TRBJ2-1 provide the parts outside the CDR3, is KAGVTQTPRYLIKTRGQQVTLSCSPISGHRSVSWYQQTPGQGLQFLFEYFSETQRNKGNFPGRFSGRQFSNSRSEMNVSTLELGDSALYLCASSFASFYNEQFFGPGTRLTVL.